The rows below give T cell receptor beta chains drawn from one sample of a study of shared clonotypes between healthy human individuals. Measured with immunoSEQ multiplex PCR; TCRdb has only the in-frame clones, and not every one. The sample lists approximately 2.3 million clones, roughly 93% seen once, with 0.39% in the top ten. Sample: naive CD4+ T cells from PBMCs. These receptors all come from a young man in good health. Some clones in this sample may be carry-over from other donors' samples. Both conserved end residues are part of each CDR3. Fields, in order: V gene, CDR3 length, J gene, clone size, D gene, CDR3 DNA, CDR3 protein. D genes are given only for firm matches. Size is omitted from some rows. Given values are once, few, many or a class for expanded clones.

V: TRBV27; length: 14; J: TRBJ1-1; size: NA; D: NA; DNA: TGTGCCAGCAGTTCCCCGGGACTCCTCGTAAGGGCTTTCTTT; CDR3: CASSSPGLLVRAFF
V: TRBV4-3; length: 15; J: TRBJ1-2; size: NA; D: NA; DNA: TGCGCCAGCAGCCAAGATCCCCGGGCTAACTATGGCTACACCTTC; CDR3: CASSQDPRANYGYTF
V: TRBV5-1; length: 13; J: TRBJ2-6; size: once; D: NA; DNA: TGCGCCAGCAGTCCGGTGGGGGCCAACGTCCTGACTTTC; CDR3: CASSPVGANVLTF
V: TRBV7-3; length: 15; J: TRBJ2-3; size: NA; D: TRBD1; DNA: TGTGCCAGCAGCCCGACAGGGGAGAGCTCAGATACGCAGTATTTT; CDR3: CASSPTGESSDTQYF
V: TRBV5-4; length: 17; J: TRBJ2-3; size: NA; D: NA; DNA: TGTGCCAGCAGCTCCCGCTCGGGTGAAGCTAGCACAGATACGCAGTATTTT; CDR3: CASSSRSGEASTDTQYF
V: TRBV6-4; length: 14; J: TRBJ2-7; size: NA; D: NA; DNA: TGTGCCAGCAGTGACAGACCCGGGGGCTCCGAGCAGTACTTC; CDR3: CASSDRPGGSEQYF
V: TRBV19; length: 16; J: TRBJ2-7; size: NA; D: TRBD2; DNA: TGTGCCAGTAGTCATGGCTGGCTAGCGGGGGACGACGAGCAGTACTTC; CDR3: CASSHGWLAGDDEQYF
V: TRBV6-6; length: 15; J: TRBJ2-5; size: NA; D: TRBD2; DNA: TGTGCCAGCAGTTATCCTAGCGGTGAGGGGGAGACCCAGTACTTC; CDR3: CASSYPSGEGETQYF
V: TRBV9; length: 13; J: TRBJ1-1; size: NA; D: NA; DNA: TGTGCCAGCAGCGGACCAGGGAGAACTGAAGCTTTCTTT; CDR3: CASSGPGRTEAFF
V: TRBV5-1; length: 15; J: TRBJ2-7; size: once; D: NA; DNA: TGCGCCAGCAGCTTGGGACTCGGGATTACCTACGAGCAGTACTTC; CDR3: CASSLGLGITYEQYF
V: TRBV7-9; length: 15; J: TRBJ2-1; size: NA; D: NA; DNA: TGTGCCAGCAGCTTGATATATAGCGGCGACAATGAGCAGTTCTTC; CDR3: CASSLIYSGDNEQFF
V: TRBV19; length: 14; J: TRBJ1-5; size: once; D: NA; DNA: TGTGCCAGTTCAACAGACAGATACAATCAGCCCCAGCATTTT; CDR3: CASSTDRYNQPQHF
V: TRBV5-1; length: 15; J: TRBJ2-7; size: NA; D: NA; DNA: TGCGCCAGCAGACTCGGGGCCGAAAGCCACTACGAGCAGTACTTC; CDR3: CASRLGAESHYEQYF
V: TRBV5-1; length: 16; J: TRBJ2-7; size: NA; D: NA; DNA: TGCGCCAGCAGCTTGGGGGGGACTCAGAGCTCCTACGAGCAGTACTTC; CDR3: CASSLGGTQSSYEQYF
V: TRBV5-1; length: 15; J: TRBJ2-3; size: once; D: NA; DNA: TGCGCCAGCAGATTCCGGGCCGGTAGCACAGATACGCAGTATTTT; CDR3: CASRFRAGSTDTQYF
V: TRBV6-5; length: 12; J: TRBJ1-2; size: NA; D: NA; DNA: TGTGCCAGCAGGGGACGGTGGTATGGCTACACCTTC; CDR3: CASRGRWYGYTF
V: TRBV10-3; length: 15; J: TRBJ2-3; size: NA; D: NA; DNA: TGTGCCATCAGTGTATTAGCGGCTAGCACAGATACGCAGTATTTT; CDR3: CAISVLAASTDTQYF
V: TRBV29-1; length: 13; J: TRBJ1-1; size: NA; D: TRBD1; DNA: TGCAGCGGTGGACAGGGCGAGAGAAATGAAGCTTTCTTT; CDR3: CSGGQGERNEAFF
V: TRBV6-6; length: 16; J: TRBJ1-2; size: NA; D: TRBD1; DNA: TGTGCCAGCAGTTACTCATTGGGACAGGGTGACTATGGCTACACCTTC; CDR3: CASSYSLGQGDYGYTF
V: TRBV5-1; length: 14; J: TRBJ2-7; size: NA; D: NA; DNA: TGCGCCAGCAGCTTGGGGCAGGGTCCCTACGAGCAGTACTTC; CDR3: CASSLGQGPYEQYF
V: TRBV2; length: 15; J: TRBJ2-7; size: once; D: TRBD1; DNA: TGTGCCAGCAGATTGGAAGGGGGCAAAAACTACGAGCAGTACTTC; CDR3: CASRLEGGKNYEQYF
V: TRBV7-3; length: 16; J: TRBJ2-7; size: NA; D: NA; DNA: TGTGCCAGCAGCTTAATGAGGGGCGGGACTGGTTACGAGCAGTACTTC; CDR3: CASSLMRGGTGYEQYF
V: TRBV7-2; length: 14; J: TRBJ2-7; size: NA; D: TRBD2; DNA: TGTGCCACAAGACTAGCGGGAGGGCCCTACGAGCAGTACTTC; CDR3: CATRLAGGPYEQYF
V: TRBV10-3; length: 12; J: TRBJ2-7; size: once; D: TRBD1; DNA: TGTGCCATCAAGGGACAGAACTACGAGCAGTACTTC; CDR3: CAIKGQNYEQYF
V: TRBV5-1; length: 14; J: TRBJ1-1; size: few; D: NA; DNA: TGCGCCAGCAGCTTAAACAGGCCGAACACTGAAGCTTTCTTT; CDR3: CASSLNRPNTEAFF
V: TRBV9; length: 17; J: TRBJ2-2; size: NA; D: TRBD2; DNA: TGTGCCAGCAGCGTAAGGACGGGACTAGCGGGAGTAAGGGAGCTGTTTTTT; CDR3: CASSVRTGLAGVRELFF
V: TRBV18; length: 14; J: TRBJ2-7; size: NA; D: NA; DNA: TGTGCCAGCTCCATTGGAGTACCGAGATACGAGCAGTACTTC; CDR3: CASSIGVPRYEQYF
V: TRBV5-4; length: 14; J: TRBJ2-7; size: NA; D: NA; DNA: TGTGCCAGCAGCTTGGAGGGGGGCCTCTACGAGCAGTACTTC; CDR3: CASSLEGGLYEQYF
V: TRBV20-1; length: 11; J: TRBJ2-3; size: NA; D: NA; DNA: TGCAGTGCTCCTCCCTCGAAGGTGCAGTATTTT; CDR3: CSAPPSKVQYF
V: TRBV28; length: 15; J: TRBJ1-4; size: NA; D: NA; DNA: TGTGCCAGCAGTTATAGGGGGGCTGTCGATGAAAAACTGTTTTTT; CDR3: CASSYRGAVDEKLFF